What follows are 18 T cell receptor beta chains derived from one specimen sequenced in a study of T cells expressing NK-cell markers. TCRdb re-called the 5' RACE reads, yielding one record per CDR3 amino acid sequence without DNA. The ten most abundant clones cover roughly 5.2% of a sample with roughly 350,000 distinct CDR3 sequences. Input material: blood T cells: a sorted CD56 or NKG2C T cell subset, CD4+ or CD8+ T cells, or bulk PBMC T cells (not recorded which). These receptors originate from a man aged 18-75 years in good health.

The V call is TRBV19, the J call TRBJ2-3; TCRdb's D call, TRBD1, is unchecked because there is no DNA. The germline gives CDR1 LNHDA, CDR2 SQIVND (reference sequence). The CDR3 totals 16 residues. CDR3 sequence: CASSIAWGGVTDTQYF.

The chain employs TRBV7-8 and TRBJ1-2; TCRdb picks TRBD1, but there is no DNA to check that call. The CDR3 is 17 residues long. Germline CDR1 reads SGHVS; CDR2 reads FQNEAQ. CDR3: CASSLIGGAYSNYGYTF.

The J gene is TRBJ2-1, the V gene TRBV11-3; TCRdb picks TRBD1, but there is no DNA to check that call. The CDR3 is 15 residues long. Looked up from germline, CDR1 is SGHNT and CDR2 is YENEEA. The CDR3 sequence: CASSLGGDRGNEQFF.

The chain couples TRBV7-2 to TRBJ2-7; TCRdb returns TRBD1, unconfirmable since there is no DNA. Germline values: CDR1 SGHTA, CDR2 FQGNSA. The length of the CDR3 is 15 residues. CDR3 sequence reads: CASSLETTRGNEQYF.

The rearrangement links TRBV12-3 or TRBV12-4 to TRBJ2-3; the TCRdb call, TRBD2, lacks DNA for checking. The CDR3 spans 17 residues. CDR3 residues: CASTPWTSGTSTDTQYF.

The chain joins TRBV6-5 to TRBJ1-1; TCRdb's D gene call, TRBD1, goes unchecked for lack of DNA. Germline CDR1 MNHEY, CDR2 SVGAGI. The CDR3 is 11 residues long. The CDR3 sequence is CASKLQGKAFF.

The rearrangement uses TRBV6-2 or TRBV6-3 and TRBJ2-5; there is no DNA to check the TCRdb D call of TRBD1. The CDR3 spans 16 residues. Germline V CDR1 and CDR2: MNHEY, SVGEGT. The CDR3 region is CPPRGQRDGSPETQYF.

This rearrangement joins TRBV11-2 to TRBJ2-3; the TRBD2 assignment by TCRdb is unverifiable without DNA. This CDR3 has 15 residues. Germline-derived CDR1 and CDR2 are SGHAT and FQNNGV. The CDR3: CASSETSGGTDTQYF.

This chain's CDR3 is CASSPSGTSRRAQYF. This chain uses TRBV3-1 with TRBJ2-5; TCRdb reports TRBD2, a call that lacks DNA to check it against. The CDR3 spans 15 residues. Germline loops: CDR1 LGHDT, CDR2 YNNKEL (reference sequence).

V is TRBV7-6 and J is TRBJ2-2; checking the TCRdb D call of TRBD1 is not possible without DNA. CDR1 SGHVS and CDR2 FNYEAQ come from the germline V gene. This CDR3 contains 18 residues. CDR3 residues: CASSHVHGGGGNTGELFF.

CDR3 amino acids: CASSLDTEAFF. This sequence joins TRBV5-1 and TRBJ1-1. Germline V gene data show CDR1 as SGHRS and CDR2 as YFSETQ. The CDR3 is made up of 11 amino acids.

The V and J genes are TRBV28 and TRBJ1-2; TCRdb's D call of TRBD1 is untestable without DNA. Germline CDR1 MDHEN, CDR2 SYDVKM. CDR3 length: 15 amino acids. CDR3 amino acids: CASRTTPGRSYGYTF.

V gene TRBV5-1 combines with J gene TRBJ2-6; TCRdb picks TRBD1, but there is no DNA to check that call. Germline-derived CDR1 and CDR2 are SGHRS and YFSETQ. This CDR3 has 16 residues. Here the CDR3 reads CASSPEGARGANVLTF.

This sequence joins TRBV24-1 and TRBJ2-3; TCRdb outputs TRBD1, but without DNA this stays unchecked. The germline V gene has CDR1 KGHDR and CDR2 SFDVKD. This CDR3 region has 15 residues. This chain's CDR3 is CATSDTSSGGDTQYF.

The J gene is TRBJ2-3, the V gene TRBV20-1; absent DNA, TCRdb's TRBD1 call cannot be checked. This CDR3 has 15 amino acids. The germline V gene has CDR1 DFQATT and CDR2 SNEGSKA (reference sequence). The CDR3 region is CSASYVGGHGDTQYF.

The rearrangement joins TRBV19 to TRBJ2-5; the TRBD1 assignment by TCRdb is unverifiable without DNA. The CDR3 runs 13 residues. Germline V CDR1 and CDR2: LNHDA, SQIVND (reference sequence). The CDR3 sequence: CASIGTDQETQYF.

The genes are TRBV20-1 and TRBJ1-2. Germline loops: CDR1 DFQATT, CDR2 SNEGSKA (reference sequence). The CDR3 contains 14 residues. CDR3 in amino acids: CSARDWARYDGYTF.

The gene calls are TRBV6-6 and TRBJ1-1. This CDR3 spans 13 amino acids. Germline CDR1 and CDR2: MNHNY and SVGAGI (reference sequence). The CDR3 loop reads CASSYALGTEAFF.